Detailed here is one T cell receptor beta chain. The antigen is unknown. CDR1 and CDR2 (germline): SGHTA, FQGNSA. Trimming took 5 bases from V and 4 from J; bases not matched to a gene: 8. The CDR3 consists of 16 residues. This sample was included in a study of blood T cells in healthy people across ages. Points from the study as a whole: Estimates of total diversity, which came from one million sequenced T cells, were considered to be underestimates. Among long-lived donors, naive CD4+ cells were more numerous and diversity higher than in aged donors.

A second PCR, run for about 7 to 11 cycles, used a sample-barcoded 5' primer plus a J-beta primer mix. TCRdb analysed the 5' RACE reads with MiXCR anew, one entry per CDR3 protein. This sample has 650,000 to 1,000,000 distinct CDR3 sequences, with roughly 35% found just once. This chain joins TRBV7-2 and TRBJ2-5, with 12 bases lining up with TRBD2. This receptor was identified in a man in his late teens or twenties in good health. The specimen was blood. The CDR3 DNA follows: TGTGCCAGCAGCCTAAACGGACTAGCGGGGATAGAGACCCAGTACTTC. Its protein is CASSLNGLAGIETQYF.